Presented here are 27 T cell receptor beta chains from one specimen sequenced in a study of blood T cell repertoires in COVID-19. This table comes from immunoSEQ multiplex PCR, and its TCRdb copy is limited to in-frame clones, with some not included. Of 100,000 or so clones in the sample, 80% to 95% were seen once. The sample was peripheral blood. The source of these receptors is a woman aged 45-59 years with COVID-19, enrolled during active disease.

The CDR3 DNA sequence: TGCGCCAGCAGCAGATGGGACACACGGAACGATGAGCAGTTCTTC. It encodes CASSRWDTRNDEQFF. V is TRBV10-2 and J is TRBJ2-1; D possibly corresponds to TRBD1 (6 bases). Trimming took 6 bases from V and 8 from J, leaving 20 bases between them. Germline V CDR1 and CDR2: WSHSY, SAAADI. CDR3 length: 15 amino acids.

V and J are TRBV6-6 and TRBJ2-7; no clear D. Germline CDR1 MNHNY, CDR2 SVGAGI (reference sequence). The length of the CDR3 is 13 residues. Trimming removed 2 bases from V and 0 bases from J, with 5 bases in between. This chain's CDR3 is CASSYDSSYEQYV. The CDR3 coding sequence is TGTGCCAGCAGTTACGATAGCTCCTACGAGCAGTACGTC.

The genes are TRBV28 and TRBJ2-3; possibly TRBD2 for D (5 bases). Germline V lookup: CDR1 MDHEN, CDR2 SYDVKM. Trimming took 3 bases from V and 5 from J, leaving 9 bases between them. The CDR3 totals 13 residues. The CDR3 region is CASSLGGLDTQYF. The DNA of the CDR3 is TGTGCCAGCAGTTTGGGCGGGTTAGATACGCAGTATTTT.

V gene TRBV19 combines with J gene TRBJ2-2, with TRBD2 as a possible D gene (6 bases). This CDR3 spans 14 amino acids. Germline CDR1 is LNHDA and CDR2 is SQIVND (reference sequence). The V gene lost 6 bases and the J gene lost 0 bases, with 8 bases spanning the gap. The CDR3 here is CASRGTPNTGELFF. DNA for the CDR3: TGTGCCAGTAGAGGGACTCCGAACACCGGGGAGCTGTTTTTT.

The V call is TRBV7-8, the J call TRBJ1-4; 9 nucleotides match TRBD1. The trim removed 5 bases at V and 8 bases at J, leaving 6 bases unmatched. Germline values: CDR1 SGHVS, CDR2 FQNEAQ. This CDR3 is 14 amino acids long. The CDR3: CASSPTGGWEKLFF. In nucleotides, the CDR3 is TGTGCCAGCAGCCCCACAGGGGGCTGGGAAAAACTGTTTTTT.

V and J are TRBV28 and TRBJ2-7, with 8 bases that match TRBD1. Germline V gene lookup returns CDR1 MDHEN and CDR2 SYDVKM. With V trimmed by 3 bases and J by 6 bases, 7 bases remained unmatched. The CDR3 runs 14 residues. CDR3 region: CASSFTLGTGEQYV. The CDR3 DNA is TGTGCCAGCAGTTTCACCCTAGGGACAGGCGAGCAGTACGTC.

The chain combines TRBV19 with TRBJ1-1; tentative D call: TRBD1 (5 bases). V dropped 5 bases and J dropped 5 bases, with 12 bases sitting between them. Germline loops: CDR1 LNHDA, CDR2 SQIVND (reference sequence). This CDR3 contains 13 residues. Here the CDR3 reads CASSAPGVTEAFF. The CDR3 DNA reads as TGTGCCAGTAGTGCCCCGGGGGTTACTGAAGCTTTCTTT.

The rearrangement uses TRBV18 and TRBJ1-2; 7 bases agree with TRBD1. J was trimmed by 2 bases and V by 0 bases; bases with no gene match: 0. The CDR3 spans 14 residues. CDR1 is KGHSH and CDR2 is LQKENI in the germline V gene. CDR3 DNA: TGTGCCAGCTCACCACCGGGACAGAACTATGGCTACACCTTC. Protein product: CASSPPGQNYGYTF.

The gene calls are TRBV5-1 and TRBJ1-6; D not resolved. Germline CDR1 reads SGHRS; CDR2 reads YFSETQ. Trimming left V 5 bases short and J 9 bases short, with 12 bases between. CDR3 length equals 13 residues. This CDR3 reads CASRGEVGSPLHF. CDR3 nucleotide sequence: TGCGCCAGCAGGGGCGAAGTGGGTTCACCCCTCCACTTT.

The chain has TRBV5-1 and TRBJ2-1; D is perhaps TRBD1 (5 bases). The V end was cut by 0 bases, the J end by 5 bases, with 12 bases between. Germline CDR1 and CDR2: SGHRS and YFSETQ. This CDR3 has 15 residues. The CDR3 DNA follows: TGCGCCAGCAGCTTGGAGTGGGGCGCAAACAATGAGCAGTTCTTC. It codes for CASSLEWGANNEQFF.

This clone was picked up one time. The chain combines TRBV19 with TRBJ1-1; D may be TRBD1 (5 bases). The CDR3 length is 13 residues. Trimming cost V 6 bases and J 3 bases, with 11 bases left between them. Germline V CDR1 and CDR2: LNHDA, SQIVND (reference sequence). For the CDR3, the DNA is TGTGCCAGTAGCCCCCCAGGGCACACTGAAGCTTTCTTT. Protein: CASSPPGHTEAFF.

CDR3 in amino acids: CASSTLQGVGEKLFF. The DNA of the CDR3 is TGTGCCAGCAGTACCCTCCAGGGGGTCGGTGAAAAACTGTTTTTT. V gene TRBV27 combines with J gene TRBJ1-4, with TRBD1 identical over 7 bases. Germline trimming cut 5 bases from V and 7 bases from J; bases unmatched to any gene: 10. The CDR3 contains 15 residues. CDR1 is MNHEY and CDR2 is SMNVEV in the germline V gene (reference sequence).

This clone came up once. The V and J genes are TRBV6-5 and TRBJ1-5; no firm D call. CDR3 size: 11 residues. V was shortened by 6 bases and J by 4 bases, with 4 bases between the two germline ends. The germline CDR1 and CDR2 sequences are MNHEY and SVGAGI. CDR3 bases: TGTGCCAGCAGAGCTAATCAGCCCCAGCATTTT. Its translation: CASRANQPQHF.

CDR3 nucleotide sequence: TGTGCCAGCAGCTCTGTTAGACTAGCGGGGGCCCTAGATACGCAGTATTTT. Amino acids: CASSSVRLAGALDTQYF. The chain has TRBV3-1 (or the pseudogene TRBV3-2) and TRBJ2-3; TRBD2 aligns across 12 bases. CDR1 is LGHDT and CDR2 is YNNKEL in the germline V gene (reference sequence). This CDR3 has 17 amino acids. V was clipped by 5 bases and J by 5 bases; unmatched bases: 11.

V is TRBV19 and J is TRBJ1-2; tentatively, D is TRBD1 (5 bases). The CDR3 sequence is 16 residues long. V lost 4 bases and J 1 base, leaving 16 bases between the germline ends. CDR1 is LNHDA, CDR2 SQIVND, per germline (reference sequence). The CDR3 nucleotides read TGTGCCAGTAGTACTTTACGACAGCTGATTAACTATGGCTACACCTTC. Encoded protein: CASSTLRQLINYGYTF.

CDR3 loop: CASARLEAFF. The DNA of the CDR3 is TGTGCCAGCGCGCGTTTGGAAGCTTTCTTT. The chain is built from TRBV6-5 and TRBJ1-1, with D unresolved. Germline CDR1 reads MNHEY; CDR2 reads SVGAGI. CDR3 length equals 10 residues. Trimming took 8 bases from V and 8 from J, leaving 9 bases between them.

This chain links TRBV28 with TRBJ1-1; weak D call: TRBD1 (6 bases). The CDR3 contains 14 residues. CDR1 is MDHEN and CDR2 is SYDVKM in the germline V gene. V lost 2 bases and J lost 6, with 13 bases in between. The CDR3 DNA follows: TGTGCCAGCAGTTTAAGGGAGAACAGGGCTGAAGCTTTCTTT. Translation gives CASSLRENRAEAFF.

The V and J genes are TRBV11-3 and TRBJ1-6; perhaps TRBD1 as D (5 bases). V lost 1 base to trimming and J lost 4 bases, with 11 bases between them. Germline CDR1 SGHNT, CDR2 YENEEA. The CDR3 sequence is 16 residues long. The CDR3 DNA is TGTGCCAGCAGCTTAGGGGGGGAGTTTTATAATTCACCCCTCCACTTT. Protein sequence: CASSLGGEFYNSPLHF.

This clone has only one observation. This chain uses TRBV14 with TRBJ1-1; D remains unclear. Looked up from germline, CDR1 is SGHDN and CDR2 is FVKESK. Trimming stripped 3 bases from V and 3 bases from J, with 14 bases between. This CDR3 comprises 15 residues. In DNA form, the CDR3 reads TGTGCCAGCAGCCAGTTTCTGTCTCCCCACACTGAAGCTTTCTTT. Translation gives CASSQFLSPHTEAFF.

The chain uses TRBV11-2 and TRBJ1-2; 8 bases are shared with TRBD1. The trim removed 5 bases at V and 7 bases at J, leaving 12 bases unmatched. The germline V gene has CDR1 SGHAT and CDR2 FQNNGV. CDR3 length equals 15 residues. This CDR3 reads CASSLGQGGPLGYTF. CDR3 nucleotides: TGTGCCAGCAGCCTTGGACAGGGCGGCCCCCTTGGCTACACCTTC.

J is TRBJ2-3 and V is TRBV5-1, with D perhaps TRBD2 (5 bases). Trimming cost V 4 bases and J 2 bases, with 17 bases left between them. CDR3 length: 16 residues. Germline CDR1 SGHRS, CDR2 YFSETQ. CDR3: CASSHGWKDFTDTQYF. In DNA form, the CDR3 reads TGCGCCAGCAGCCACGGATGGAAGGACTTCACAGATACGCAGTATTTT.

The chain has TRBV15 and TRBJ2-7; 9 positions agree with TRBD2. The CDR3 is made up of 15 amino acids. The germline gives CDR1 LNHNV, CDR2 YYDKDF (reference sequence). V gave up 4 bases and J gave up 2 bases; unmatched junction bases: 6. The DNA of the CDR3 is TGTGCCACCAGCACCGGACTAGCGTATACCTACGAGCAGTACGTC. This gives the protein CATSTGLAYTYEQYV.

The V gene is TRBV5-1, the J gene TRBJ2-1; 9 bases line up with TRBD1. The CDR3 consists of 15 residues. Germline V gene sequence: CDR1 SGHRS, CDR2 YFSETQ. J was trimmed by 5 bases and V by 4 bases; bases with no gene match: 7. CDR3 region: CASSVGTGWDNEQFF. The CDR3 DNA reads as TGCGCCAGCAGCGTGGGGACAGGGTGGGACAATGAGCAGTTCTTC.

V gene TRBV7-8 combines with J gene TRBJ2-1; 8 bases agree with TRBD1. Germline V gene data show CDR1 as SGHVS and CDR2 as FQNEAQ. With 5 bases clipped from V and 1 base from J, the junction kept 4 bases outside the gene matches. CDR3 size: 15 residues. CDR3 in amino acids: CASSVNRGSYNEQFF. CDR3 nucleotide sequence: TGTGCCAGCAGCGTAAACAGGGGGTCCTACAATGAGCAGTTCTTC.

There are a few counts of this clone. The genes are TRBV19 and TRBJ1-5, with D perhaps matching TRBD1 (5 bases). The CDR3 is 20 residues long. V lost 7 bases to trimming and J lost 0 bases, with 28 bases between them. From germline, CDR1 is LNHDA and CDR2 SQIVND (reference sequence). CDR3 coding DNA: TGTGCCAGTACCCCAATTCCGCCGGGACTGAGATCCTATAGCAATCAGCCCCAGCATTTT. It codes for CASTPIPPGLRSYSNQPQHF.

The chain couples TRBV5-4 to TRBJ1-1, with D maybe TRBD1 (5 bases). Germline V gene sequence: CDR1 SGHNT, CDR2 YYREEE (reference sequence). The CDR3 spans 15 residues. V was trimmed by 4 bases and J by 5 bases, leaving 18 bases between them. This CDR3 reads CASSIPRGRGTEAFF. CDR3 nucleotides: TGTGCCAGCAGCATTCCTAGGGGAAGAGGAACTGAAGCTTTCTTT. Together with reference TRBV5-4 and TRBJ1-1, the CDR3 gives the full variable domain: ETGVTQSPTHLIKTRGQQVTLRCSSQSGHNTVSWYQQALGQGPQFIFQYYREEENGRGNFPPRFSGLQFPNYSSELNVNALELDDSALYLCASSIPRGRGTEAFFGQGTRLTVV.

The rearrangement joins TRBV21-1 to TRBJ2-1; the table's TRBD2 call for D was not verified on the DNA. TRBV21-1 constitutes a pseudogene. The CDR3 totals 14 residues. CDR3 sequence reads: CASSRGWQNNEQFF. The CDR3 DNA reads TGTGCCAGCAGCAGAGGATGGCAAAACAATGAGCAGTTCTTC.